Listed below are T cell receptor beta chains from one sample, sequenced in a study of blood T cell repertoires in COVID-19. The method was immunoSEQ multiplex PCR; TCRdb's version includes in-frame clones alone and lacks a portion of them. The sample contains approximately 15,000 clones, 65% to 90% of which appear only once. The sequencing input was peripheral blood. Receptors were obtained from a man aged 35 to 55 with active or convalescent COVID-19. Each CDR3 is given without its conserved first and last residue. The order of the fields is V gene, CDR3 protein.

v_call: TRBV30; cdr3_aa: AWSVGAEQETQY
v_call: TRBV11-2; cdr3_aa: ASSLGRGGETQY
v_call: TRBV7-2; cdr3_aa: ASSLGRGEQETQY
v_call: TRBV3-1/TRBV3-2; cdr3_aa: ASSQGRDYSPLH
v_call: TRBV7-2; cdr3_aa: ASTPNGQIYGYT
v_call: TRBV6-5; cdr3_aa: ASTRDRGMDTQY
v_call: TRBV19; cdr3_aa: ASSPTATNEKLF
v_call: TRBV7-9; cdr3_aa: ASSRPTSGGAETQY
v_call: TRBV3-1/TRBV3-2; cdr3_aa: ASSQVQMYEQY
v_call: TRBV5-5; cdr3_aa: ASSIDTSNQPQH
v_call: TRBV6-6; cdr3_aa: ASSGAAGELF
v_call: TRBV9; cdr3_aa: ASSVGSYRQETQY
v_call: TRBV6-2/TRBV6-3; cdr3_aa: ASSYFSVNEQF
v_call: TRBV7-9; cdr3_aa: ASSARGDNSNQPQH
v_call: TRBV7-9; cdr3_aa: ASSARLGGGASYNEQF
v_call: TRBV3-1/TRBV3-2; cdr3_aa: ASSQAGTSSYNEQF
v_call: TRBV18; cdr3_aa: ASSRDSQNTEAF
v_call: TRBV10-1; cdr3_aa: ASSATTGQFSYEQY
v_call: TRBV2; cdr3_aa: ASSEGRGSTDTQY
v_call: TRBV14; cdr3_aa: ASSQDESTELTEAF
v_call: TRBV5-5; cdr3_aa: ASSTGQGGYEQY
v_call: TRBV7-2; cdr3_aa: ASSLGLAGKADTQY
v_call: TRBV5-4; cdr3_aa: ASSLRGLVKNIQY
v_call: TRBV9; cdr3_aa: ASSVGGVGYEQY
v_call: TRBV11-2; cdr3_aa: ASSPLDRAYNEQF
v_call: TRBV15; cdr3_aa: ATSRELQGAYGYT
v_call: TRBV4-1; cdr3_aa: ASSQDEDRGMVQY
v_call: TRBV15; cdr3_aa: ATSSRDRAPNQPQH
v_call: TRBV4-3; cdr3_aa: ASSQDLGEGREQY
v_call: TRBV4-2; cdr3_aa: ASSHYGGAGGELF
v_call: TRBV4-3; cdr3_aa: ASSQVTGLDTIY